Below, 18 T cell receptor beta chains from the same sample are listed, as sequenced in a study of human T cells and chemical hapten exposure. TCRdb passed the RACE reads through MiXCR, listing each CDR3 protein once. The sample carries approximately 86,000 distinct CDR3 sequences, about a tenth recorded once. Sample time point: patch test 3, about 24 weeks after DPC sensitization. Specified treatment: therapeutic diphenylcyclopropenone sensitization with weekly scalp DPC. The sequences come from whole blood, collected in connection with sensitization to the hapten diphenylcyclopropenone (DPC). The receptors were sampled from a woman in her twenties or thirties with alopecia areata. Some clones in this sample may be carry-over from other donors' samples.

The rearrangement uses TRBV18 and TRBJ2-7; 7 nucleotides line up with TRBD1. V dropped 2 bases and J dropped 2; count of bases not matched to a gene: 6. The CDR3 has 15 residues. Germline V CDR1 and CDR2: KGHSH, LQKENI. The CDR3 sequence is CASSPGRGLAYEQYF. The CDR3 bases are TGTGCCAGCTCACCAGGTAGGGGGCTGGCCTACGAGCAGTACTTC. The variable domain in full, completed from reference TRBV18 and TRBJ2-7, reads NAGVMQNPRHLVRRRGQEARLRCSPMKGHSHVYWYRQLPEEGLKFMVYLQKENIIDESGMPKERFSAEFPKEGPSILRIQQVVRGDSAAYFCASSPGRGLAYEQYFGPGTRLTVT.

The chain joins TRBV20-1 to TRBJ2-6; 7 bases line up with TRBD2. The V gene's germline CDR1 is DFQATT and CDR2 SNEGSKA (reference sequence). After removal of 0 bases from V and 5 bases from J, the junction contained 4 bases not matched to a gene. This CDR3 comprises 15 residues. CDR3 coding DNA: TGCAGTGCTAGAGATCCCGGGAGGTGGGCCAACGTCCTGACTTTC. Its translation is CSARDPGRWANVLTF.

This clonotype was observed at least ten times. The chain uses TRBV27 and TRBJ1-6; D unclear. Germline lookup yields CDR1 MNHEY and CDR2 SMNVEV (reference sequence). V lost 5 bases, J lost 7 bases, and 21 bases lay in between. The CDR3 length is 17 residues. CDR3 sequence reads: CASSANRPGILNSPLHF. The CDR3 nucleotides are TGTGCCAGCAGTGCTAATAGACCCGGGATTCTAAATTCACCCCTCCACTTT.

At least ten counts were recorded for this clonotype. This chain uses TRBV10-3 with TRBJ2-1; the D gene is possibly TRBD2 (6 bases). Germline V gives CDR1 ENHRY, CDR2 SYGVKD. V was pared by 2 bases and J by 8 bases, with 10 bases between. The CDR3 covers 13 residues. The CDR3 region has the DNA TGTGCCATCAGTGAGGCCGGGAGCGATGAGCAGTTCTTC. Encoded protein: CAISEAGSDEQFF.

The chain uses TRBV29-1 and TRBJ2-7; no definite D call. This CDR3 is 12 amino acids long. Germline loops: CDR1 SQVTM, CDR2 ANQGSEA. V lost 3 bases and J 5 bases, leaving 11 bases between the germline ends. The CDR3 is CSVENNSHEQYF. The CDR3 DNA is TGCAGCGTTGAGAACAATAGCCACGAGCAGTACTTC.

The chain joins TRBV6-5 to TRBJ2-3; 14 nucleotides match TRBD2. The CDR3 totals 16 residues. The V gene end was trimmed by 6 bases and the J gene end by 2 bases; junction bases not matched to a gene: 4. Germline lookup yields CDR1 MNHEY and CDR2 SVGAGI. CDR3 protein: CASSRGLAGVTDTQYF. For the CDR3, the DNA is TGTGCCAGCAGCCGGGGACTAGCGGGGGTCACAGATACGCAGTATTTT.

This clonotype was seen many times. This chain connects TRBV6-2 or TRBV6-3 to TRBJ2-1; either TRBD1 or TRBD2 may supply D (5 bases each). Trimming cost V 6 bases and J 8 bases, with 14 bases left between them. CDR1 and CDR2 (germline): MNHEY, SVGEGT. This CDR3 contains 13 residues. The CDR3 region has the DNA TGTGCCAGCAGCTGGGACGGGCGGTATGAGCAGTTCTTC. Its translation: CASSWDGRYEQFF.

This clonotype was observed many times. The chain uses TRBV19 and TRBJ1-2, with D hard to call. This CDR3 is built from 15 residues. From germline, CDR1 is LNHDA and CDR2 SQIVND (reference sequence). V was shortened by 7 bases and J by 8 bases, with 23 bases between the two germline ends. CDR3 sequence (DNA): TGTGCCAGTACCACTCATGAGGCCCCAAACATGGGCTACACCTTC. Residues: CASTTHEAPNMGYTF. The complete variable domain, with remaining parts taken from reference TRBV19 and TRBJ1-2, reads DGGITQSPKYLFRKEGQNVTLSCEQNLNHDAMYWYRQDPGQGLRLIYYSQIVNDFQKGDIAEGYSVSREKKESFPLTVTSAQKNPTAFYLCASTTHEAPNMGYTFGSGTRLTVV.

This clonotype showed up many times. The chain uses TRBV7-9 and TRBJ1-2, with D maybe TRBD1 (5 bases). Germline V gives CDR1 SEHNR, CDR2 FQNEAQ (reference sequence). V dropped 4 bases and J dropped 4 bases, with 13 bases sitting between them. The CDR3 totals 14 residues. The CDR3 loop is CASSSLDIGYGYTF. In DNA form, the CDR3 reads TGTGCCAGCAGCTCTCTGGACATAGGCTATGGCTACACCTTC.

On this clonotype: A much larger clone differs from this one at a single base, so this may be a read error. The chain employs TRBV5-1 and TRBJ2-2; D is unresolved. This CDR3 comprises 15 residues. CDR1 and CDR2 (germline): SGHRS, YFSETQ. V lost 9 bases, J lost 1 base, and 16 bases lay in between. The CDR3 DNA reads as TGCGCCAACAAAGCCATTGAGATGAACACCGGGGAGCTGTTTTTT. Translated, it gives CANKAIEMNTGELFF.

CDR3 DNA sequence: TGCGCCAGCAGCCGGGACAGAGACACAGATACGCAGTATTTT. Protein: CASSRDRDTDTQYF. The chain has TRBV5-1 and TRBJ2-3, with 7 bases fitting TRBD1. CDR1 and CDR2 from the germline V gene are SGHRS and YFSETQ. This CDR3 has 14 amino acids. Unmatched junction bases numbered 4, after V lost 4 bases and J lost 2 bases.

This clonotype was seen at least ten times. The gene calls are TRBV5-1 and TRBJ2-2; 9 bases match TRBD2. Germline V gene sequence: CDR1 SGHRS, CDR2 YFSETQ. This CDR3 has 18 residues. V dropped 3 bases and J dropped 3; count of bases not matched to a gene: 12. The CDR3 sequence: CASSSIRGGRAHTGELFF. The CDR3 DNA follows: TGCGCCAGCAGCTCCATAAGGGGCGGGAGGGCCCACACCGGGGAGCTGTTTTTT.

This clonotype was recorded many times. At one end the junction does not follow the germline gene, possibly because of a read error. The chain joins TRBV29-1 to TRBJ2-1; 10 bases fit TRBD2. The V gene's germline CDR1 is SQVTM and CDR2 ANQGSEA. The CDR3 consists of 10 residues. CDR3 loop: CSVGGPSGSF. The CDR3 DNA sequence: TGCAGCGTTGGTGGGCCTAGCGGGAGTTTC.

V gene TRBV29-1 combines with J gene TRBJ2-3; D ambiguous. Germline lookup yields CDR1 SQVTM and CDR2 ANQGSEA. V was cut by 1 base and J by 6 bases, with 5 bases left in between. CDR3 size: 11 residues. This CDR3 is CSVEAWDTQYF. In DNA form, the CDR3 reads TGCAGCGTTGAAGCCTGGGATACGCAGTATTTT.

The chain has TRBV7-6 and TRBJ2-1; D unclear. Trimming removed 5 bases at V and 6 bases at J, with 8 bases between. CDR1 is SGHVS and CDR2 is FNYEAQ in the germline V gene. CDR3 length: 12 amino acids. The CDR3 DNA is TGTGCCAGCAGCCCCGTGGCCAATGAGCAGTTCTTC. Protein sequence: CASSPVANEQFF.

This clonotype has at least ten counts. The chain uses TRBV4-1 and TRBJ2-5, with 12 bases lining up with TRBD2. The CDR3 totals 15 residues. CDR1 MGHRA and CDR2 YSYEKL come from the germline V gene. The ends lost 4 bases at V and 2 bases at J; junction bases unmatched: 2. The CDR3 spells CASSRGTSGQETQYF. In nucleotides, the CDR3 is TGCGCCAGCAGCCGGGGGACTAGCGGGCAAGAGACCCAGTACTTC.

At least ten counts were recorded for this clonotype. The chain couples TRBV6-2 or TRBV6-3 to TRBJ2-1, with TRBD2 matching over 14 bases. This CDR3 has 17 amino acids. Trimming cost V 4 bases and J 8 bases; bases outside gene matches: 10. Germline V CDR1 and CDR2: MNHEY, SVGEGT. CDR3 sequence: CASSSYPGTSGSHEQFF. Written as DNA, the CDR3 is TGTGCCAGCAGTTCCTACCCCGGGACTAGCGGGAGCCATGAGCAGTTCTTC.

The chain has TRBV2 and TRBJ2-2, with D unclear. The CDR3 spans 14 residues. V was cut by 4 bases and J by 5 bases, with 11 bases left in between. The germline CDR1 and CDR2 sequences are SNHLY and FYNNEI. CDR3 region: CASSAGPQTGELFF. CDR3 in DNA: TGTGCCAGCAGTGCTGGGCCCCAAACCGGGGAGCTGTTTTTT.